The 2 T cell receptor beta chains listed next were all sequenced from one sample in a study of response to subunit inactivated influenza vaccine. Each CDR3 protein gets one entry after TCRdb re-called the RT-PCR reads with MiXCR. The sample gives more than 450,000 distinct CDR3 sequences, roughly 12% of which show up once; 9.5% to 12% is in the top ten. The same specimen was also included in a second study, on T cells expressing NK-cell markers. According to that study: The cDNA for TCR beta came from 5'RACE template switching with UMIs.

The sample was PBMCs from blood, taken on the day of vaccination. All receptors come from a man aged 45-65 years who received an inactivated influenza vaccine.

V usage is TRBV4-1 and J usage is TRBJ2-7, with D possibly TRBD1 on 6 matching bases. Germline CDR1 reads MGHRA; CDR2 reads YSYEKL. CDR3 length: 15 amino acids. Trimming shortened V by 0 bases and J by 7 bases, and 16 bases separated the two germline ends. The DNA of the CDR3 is TGCGCCAGCAGCCAAGATAGCAGGGGTGTGGGAGAGCAGTACTTC. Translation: CASSQDSRGVGEQYF.

CDR3 DNA: TGTGCCAGCAATCAGGGGGTCGGTGAGACCCAGTACTTC. Its protein is CASNQGVGETQYF. This chain uses TRBV12-3 or TRBV12-4 with TRBJ2-5; TRBD1 matches 7 bases. The V gene end was trimmed by 7 bases and the J gene end by 5 bases; junction bases not matched to a gene: 7. The CDR3 spans 13 residues.